Below, 10 T cell receptor beta chains from the same sample are listed, as sequenced in a study of early T cells in non-severe SARS-CoV-2 infection. In TCRdb, the 5' RACE reads were re-called with MiXCR into one record per CDR3 protein. The data hold 80,000 or so distinct CDR3 sequences, with about an eighth observed a single time. The source material was whole blood. These receptors were collected from an adult who was a healthcare worker with PCR-confirmed SARS-CoV-2 infection or an uninfected control (not recorded which).

This clonotype was counted a few times. CDR3 sequence: CASSRDSLTYGYTF. CDR3 nucleotide sequence: TGTGCCAGCAGTAGGGACAGCCTGACCTATGGCTACACCTTC. The chain couples TRBV2 to TRBJ1-2, with 7 bases matching TRBD1. V shed 5 bases, J shed 4 bases, and the junction held 7 bases outside the gene matches. The germline V gene encodes CDR1 SNHLY and CDR2 FYNNEI. This CDR3 has 14 residues.

The chain links TRBV7-3 to TRBJ1-6, with TRBD1 as a possible D gene (6 bases). CDR1 is SGHTA, CDR2 FQGTGA, per germline. This CDR3 spans 15 amino acids. V lost 7 bases, J lost 8 bases, and 18 bases lay in between. CDR3 in amino acids: CASTDRNRVYSPLHF. CDR3 coding DNA: TGTGCCAGCACCGACCGAAACAGGGTTTATTCACCCCTCCACTTT.

This clonotype was picked up a small number of times. J is TRBJ2-2 and V is TRBV5-1; D possibly corresponds to TRBD1 (6 bases). Germline V lookup: CDR1 SGHRS, CDR2 YFSETQ. Trimming took off 0 bases at V and 0 bases at J, with 15 bases between the two ends. This CDR3 has 18 amino acids. The CDR3 region is CASSLAGTPTPNTGELFF. CDR3 DNA sequence: TGCGCCAGCAGCTTGGCCGGGACACCAACCCCGAACACCGGGGAGCTGTTTTTT.

J is TRBJ2-5 and V is TRBV7-2; 12 nucleotides agree with TRBD1. This CDR3 has 16 amino acids. In germline, CDR1 is SGHTA, CDR2 FQGNSA. V was pared by 4 bases and J by 5 bases, with 8 bases of the junction left unmatched. The CDR3, as DNA: TGTGCCAGCAGCTCGGGACAGGGGGCACCTCGGGAGACCCAGTACTTC. Translation: CASSSGQGAPRETQYF. The full variable domain, completed using reference TRBV7-2 and TRBJ2-5, is GAGVSQSPSNKVTEKGKDVELRCDPISGHTALYWYRQSLGQGLEFLIYFQGNSAPDKSGLPSDRFSAERTGGSVSTLTIQRTQQEDSAVYLCASSSGQGAPRETQYFGPGTRLLVL.

V is TRBV5-5 and J is TRBJ1-1; 10 bases are a match to TRBD1. The germline CDR1 and CDR2 sequences are SGHKS and YYEKEE (reference sequence). The CDR3 runs 15 residues. V dropped 2 bases and J dropped 5; count of bases not matched to a gene: 6. Written as DNA, the CDR3 is TGTGCCAGCAGCTTCCGGGACAGGGGAGGTACTGAAGCTTTCTTT. Residues: CASSFRDRGGTEAFF.

This clonotype was counted a few times. The V call is TRBV19, the J call TRBJ2-1, with TRBD2 matching 14 bases. Germline values: CDR1 LNHDA, CDR2 SQIVND (reference sequence). V lost 4 bases, J lost 4 bases, and 3 bases stayed unmatched. The CDR3 runs 16 residues. The CDR3 DNA is TGTGCCAGTAGTAAGACTAGCGGGAGGGAGTACAATGAGCAGTTCTTC. Its translation: CASSKTSGREYNEQFF.

This clonotype was picked up a small number of times. This chain connects TRBV23-1 to TRBJ1-4; D possibly corresponds to TRBD1 (5 bases). TRBV23-1 is an open reading frame, and its role is uncertain. The CDR3 is made up of 14 amino acids. The V end lost 7 bases, the J end lost 5 bases, and 14 bases lay between the germline ends. The CDR3 sequence: CASTQRGRNEKLFF. CDR3 sequence (DNA): TGCGCCAGCACCCAAAGGGGCCGCAATGAAAAACTGTTTTTT.

A few counts support this clonotype. The chain employs TRBV7-9 and TRBJ2-1, with a possible D match to TRBD2 (5 bases). V lost 2 bases, J lost 5 bases, and 13 bases lay in between. In germline, CDR1 is SEHNR, CDR2 FQNEAQ (reference sequence). The CDR3 runs to 15 residues. The CDR3 spells CASSLSLRVNNEQFF. In nucleotides, the CDR3 is TGTGCCAGCAGCTTATCCCTGCGGGTGAACAATGAGCAGTTCTTC.

A few counts support this clonotype. The chain combines TRBV7-2 with TRBJ1-1; D unclear. Per germline, CDR1 SGHTA and CDR2 FQGNSA. V was pared by 1 base and J by 3 bases, with 6 bases between. The CDR3 length is 13 residues. Here the CDR3 DNA reads TGTGCCAGCAGCTTAGTTAGGCACACTGAAGCTTTCTTT. This codes for CASSLVRHTEAFF.

This clonotype appeared a single time. The chain employs TRBV7-6 and TRBJ2-7; TRBD1 or TRBD2 may be the D gene (5 bases each). CDR3 length: 16 residues. CDR1 is SGHVS, CDR2 FNYEAQ, per germline. V lost 0 bases and J 0 bases, leaving 12 bases between the germline ends. The DNA for the CDR3 is TGTGCCAGCAGCTTAGCGCCGGGACGGGGCTCCTACGAGCAGTACTTC. This gives the protein CASSLAPGRGSYEQYF.